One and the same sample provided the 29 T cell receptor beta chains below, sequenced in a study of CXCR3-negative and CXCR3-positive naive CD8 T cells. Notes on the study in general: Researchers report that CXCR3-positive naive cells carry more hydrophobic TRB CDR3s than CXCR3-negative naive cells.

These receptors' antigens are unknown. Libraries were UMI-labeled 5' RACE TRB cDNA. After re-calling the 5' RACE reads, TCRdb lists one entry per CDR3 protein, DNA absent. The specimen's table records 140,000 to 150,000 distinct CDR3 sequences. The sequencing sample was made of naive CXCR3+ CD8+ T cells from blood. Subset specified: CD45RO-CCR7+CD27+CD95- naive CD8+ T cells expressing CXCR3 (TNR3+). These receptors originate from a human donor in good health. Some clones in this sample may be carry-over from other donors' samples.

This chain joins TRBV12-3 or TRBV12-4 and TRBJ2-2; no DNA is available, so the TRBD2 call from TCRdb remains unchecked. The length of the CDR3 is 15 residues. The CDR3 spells CASTWAGTRSGELFF.

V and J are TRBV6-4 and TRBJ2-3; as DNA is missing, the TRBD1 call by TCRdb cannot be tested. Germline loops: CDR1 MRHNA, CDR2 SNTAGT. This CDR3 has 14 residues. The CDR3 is CASSEGDSTDTQYF.

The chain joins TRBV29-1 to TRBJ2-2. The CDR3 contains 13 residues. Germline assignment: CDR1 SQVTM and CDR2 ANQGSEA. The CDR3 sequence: CSVENRNTGELFF.

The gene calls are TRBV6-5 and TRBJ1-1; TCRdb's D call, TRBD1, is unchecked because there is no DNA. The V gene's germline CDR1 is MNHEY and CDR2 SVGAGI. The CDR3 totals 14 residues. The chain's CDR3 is CASSYQGVNTEAFF.

The CDR3 sequence is CASSLGGPQPQHF. This chain joins TRBV7-2 and TRBJ1-5; as DNA is missing, the TRBD1 call by TCRdb cannot be tested. The CDR3 loop spans 13 amino acids. Germline loops: CDR1 SGHTA, CDR2 FQGNSA.

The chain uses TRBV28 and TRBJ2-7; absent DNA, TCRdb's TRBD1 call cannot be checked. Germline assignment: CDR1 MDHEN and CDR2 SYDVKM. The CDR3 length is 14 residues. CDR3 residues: CASSSDRGVGEQYF.

CDR3 in amino acids: CASSFQISGGITDTQYF. The chain couples TRBV7-9 to TRBJ2-3; the D call of TRBD2 rests on TCRdb alone, since no DNA is present to check it. This CDR3 has 17 amino acids. The germline V gene has CDR1 SEHNR and CDR2 FQNEAQ (reference sequence). Using reference TRBV7-9 and TRBJ2-3 for the parts outside the CDR3, the full variable domain is DTGVSQNPRHKITKRGQNVTFRCDPISEHNRLYWYRQTLGQGPEFLTYFQNEAQLEKSRLLSDRFSAERPKGSFSTLEIQRTEQGDSAMYLCASSFQISGGITDTQYFGPGTRLTVL.

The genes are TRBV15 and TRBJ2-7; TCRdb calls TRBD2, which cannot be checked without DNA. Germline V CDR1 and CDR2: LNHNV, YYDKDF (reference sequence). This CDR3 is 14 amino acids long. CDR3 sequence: CATSRGLAGVEQYF.

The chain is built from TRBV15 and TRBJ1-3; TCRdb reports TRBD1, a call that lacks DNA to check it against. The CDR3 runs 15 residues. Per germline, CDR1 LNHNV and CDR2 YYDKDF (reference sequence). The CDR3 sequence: CATSRAGEVGNTIYF.

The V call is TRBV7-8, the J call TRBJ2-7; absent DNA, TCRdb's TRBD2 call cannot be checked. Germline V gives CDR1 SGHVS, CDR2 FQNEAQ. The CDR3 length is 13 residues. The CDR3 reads CASRFRATSIPYF.

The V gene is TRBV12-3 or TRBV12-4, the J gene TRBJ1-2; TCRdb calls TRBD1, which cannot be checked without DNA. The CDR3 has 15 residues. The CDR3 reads CASSLRGADNYGYTF.

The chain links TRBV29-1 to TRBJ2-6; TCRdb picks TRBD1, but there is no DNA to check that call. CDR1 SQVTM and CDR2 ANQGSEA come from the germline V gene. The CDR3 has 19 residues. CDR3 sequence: CSVEVIPQGDPSGANVLTF.

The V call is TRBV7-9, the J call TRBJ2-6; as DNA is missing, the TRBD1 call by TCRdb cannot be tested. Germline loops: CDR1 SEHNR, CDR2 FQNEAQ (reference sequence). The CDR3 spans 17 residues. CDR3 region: CASSIDSEGAGANVLTF.

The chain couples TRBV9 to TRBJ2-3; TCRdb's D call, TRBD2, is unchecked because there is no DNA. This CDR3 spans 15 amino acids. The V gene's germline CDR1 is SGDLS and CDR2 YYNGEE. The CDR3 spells CASSASTSIPDTQYF.

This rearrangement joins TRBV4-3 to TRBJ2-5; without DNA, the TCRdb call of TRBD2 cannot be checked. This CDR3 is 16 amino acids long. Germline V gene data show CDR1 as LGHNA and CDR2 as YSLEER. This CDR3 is CASSQDSFRGGETQYF.

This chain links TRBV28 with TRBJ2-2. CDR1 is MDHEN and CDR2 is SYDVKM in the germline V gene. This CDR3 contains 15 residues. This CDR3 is CASSFEGFWTGELFF.

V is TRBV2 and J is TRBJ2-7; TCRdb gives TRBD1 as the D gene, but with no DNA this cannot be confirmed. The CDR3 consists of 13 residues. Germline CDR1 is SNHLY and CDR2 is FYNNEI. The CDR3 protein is CASSGGQFIEEYF.

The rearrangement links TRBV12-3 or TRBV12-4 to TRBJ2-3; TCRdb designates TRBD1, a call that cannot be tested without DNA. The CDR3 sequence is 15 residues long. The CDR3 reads CASSGTAPLGDTQYF.

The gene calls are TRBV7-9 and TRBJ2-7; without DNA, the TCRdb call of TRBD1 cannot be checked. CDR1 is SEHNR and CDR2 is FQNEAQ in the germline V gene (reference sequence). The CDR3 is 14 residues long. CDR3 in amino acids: CASSGTGDFYEQYF.

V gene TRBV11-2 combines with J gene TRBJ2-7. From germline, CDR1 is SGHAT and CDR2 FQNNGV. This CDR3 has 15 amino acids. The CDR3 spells CASSLAAQSSYEQYF.

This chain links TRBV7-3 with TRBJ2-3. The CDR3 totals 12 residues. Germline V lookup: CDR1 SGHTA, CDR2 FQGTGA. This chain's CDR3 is CASSLTGDTKYF.

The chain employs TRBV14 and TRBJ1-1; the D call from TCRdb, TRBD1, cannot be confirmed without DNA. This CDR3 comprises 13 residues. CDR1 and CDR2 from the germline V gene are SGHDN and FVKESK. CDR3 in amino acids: CASSYKGWTEAFF.

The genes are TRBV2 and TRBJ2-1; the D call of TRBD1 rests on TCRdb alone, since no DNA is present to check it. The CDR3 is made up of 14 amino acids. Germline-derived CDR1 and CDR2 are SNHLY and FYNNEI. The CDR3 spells CASSEAVWGVEQFF.

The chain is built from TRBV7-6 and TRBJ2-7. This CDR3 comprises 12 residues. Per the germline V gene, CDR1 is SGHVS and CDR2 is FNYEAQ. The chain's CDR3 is CASSHLDGEQYF.

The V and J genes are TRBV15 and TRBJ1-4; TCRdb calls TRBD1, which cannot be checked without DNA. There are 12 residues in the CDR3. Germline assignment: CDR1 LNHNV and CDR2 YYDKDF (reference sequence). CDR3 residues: CATSSQGLKLFF.

CDR3 protein: CASSFQDRREKLFF. This chain joins TRBV2 and TRBJ1-4. Germline loops: CDR1 SNHLY, CDR2 FYNNEI. CDR3 size: 14 residues.

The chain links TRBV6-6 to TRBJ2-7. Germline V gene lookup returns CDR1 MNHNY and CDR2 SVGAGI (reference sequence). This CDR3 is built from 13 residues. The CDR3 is CASSGILSYEQYF.

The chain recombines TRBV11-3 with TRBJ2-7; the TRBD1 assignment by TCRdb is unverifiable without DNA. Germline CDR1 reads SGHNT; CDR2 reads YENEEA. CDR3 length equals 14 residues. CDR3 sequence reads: CASSFPGQPYEQYF.

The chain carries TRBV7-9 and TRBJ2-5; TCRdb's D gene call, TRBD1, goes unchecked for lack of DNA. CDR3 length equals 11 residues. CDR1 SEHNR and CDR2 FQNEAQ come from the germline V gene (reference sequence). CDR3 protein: CASGAQETQYF.